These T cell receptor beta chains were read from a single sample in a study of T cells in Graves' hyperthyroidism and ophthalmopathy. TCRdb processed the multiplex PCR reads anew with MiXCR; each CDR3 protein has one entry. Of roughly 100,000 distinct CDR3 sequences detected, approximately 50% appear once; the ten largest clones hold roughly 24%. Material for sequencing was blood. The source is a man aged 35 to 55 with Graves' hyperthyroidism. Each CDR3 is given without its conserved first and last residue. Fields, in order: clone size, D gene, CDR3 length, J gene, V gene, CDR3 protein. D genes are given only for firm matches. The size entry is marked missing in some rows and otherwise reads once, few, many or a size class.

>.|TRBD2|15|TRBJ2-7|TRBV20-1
SATHGTSGWNSYEQY
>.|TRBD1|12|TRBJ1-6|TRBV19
ASSPTGGGSPLH
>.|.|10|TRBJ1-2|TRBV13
AISESGGGYT
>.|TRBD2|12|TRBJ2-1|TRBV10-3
AISVFLAGGSQF
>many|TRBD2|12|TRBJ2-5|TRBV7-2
ASSFASGWETQY
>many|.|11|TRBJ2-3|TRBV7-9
ASSLFGTDTQY
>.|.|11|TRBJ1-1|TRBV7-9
ASSPYKNTEAF
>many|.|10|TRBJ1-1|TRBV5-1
ASSLGWGEAF
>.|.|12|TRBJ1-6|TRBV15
ATSRSRANSPLH
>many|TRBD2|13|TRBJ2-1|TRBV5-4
ASSLREGLHNEQF
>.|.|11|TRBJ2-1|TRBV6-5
ASRRDGETEQL
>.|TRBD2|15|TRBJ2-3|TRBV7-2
ASSQESLAGGIDTQY
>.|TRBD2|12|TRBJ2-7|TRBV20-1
SARSGLAGGEQY
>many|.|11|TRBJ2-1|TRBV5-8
ASSTGTDNEQF
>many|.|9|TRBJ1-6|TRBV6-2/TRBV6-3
ASSSVSTLH
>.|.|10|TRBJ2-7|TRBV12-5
ASGRGRSEQY
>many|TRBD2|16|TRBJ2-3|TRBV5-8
ASSDTSAIYSSTDTQY
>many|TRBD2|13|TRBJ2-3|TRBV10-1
ASSGSGGGTDTQY
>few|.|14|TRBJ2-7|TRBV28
ASSPQDSWVSYEQY
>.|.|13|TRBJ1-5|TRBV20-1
SAIQREAHGETQH
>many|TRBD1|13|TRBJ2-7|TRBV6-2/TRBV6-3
ASRKEGQRSYEQY
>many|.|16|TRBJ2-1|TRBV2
ASSEAAYRANRNNEQF
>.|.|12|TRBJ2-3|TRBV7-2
ASSLGTAFYEQY
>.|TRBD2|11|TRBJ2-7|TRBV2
ASSQERGLEQY
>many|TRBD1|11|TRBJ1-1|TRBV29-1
SAAGGGDTEAF
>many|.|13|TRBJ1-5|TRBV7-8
ASSLELRSNQPQH
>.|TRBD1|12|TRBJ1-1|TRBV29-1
SVAGTGWTTEAF
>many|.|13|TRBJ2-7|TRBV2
ASSVRWGAEDEQY
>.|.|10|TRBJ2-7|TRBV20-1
SAYHLGVEQY
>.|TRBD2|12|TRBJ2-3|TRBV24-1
ATSGSGRKDTQY